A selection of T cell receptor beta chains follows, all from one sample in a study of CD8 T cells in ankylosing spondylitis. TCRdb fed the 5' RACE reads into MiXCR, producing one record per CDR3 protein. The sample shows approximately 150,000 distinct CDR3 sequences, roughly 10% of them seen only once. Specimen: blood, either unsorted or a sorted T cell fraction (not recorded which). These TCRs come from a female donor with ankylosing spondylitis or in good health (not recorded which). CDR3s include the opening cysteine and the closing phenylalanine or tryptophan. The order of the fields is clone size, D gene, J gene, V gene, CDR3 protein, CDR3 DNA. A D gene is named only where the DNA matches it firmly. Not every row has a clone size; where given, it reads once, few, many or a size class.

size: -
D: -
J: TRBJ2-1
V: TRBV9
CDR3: CASSTEGGRGEQFF
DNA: TGTGCCAGCAGCACAGAGGGGGGGCGAGGAGAGCAGTTCTTC

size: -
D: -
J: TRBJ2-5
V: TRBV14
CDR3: CASSLEDWAAQYF
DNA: TGTGCCAGCAGCCTAGAGGACTGGGCGGCCCAGTACTTC

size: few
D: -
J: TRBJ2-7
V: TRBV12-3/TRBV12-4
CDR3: CASSLENSYEQYF
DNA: TGTGCCAGCAGTTTGGAGAACTCCTACGAGCAGTACTTC

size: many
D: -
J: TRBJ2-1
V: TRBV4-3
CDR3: CASSQDLGYNEQFF
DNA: TGCGCCAGCAGCCAAGATCTAGGCTACAATGAGCAGTTCTTC

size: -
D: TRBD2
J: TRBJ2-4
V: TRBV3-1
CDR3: CASSHTPGLASLAKNIQYF
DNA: TGTGCCAGCAGCCATACGCCGGGACTAGCGTCCTTAGCCAAAAACATTCAGTACTTC

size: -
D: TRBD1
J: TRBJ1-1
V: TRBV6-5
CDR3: CASSYSPGQSDFTEAFF
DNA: TGTGCCAGCAGTTACTCCCCGGGACAGTCCGATTTCACTGAAGCTTTCTTT

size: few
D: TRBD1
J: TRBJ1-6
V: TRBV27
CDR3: CASSPTGTGNSPLHF
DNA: TGTGCCAGCAGTCCGACCGGGACAGGGAATTCACCCCTCCACTTT

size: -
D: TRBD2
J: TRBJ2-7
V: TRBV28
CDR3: CASSRTSDEQYF
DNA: TGTGCCAGCAGTCGGACTAGCGACGAGCAGTACTTC

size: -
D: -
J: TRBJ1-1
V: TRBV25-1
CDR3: CASGRLGTEAFF
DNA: TGTGCCAGCGGAAGATTAGGGACTGAAGCTTTCTTT

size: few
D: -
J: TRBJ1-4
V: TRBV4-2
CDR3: CASSQEQGFGEKLFF
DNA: TGTGCCAGCAGCCAAGAGCAGGGATTCGGCGAAAAACTGTTTTTT

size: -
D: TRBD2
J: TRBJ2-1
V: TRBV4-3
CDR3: CASSQDPGLAGGKQFF
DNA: TGCGCCAGCAGCCAAGATCCCGGACTTGCGGGAGGGAAGCAGTTCTTC

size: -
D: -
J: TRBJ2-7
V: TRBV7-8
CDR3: CASSHSGDEQYF
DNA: TGTGCCAGCAGCCACTCGGGGGACGAGCAGTACTTC

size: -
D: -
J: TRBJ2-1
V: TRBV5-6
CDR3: CASSLAEEPLTKEQFF
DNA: TGTGCCAGCAGCTTGGCCGAGGAGCCTCTGACTAAGGAGCAGTTCTTC

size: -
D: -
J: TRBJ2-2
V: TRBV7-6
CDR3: CASSSGTPGAGELFF
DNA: TGTGCCAGCAGCTCTGGGACTCCAGGTGCCGGGGAGCTGTTTTTT

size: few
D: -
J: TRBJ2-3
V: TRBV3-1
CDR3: CASSQGGGGHTDTQYF
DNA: TGTGCCAGCAGCCAAGGTGGAGGGGGGCACACAGATACGCAGTATTTT

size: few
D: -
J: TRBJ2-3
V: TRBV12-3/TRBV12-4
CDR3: CASSLISSTDTQYF
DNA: TGTGCCAGCAGTTTAATAAGCAGCACAGATACGCAGTATTTT

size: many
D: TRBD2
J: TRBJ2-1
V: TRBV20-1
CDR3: CSATMGLAGFSEQFF
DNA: TGCAGTGCTACCATGGGACTAGCGGGATTCTCTGAGCAGTTCTTC

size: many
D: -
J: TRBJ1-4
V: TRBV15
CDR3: CATGTGGEKLFF
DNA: TGTGCCACCGGGACCGGCGGTGAAAAACTGTTTTTT

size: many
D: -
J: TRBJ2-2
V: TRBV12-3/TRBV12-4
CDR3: CASSRDVYGELFF
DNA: TGTGCCAGCAGCAGAGACGTCTACGGGGAGCTGTTTTTT

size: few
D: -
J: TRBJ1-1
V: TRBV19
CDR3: CASSIDQNTEAFF
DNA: TGTGCCAGTAGTATAGATCAGAACACTGAAGCTTTCTTT

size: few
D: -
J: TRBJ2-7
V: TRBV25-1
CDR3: CASSEILRYEQYF
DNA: TGTGCCAGCAGTGAGATCCTCCGCTACGAGCAGTACTTC

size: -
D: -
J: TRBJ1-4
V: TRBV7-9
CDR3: CASSPVGPAREKLFF
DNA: TGTGCCAGCAGCCCGGTCGGCCCCGCTCGTGAAAAACTGTTTTTT

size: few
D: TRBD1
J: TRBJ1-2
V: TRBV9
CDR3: CASTLTGGYGYTF
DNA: TGTGCCAGCACCTTGACAGGGGGCTATGGCTACACCTTC

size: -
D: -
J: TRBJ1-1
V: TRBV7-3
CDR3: CASSLATGEAFF
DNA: TGTGCCAGCAGCCTGGCGACAGGTGAAGCTTTCTTT

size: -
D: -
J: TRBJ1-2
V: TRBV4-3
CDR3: CASSQGVHGYTF
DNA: TGCGCCAGCAGCCAAGGGGTCCATGGCTACACCTTC

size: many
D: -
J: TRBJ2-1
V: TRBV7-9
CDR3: CASHGGLVTDEQFF
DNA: TGTGCCAGTCACGGGGGGCTGGTTACGGATGAGCAGTTCTTC

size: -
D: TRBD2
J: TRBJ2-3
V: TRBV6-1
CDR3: CATSPMTSFPSDTQYF
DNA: TGTGCCACTTCCCCTATGACTAGCTTTCCTTCAGATACGCAGTATTTT

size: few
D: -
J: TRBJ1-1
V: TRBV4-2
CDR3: CASSQAEHTEAFF
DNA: TGTGCCAGCAGCCAAGCGGAACACACTGAAGCTTTCTTT

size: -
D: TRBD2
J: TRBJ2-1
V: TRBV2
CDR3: CASSEIGLESTYNEQFF
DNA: TGTGCCAGCAGTGAAATCGGACTAGAGTCCACCTACAATGAGCAGTTCTTC

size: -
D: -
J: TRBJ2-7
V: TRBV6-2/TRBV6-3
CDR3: CASSYMETYEQYF
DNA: TGTGCCAGCAGTTACATGGAAACCTACGAGCAGTACTTC

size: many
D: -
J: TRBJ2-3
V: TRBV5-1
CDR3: CASSLAGSDTQYF
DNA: TGCGCCAGCAGCTTGGCTGGGTCTGATACGCAGTATTTT

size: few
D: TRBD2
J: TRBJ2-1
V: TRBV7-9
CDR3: CASSSTSGRVGEQFF
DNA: TGTGCCAGCAGCTCGACTAGCGGGAGGGTCGGTGAGCAGTTCTTC

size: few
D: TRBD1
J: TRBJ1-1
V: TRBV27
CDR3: CASSLSLTGVVEAFF
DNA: TGTGCCAGCAGTTTATCTCTGACAGGGGTGGTTGAAGCTTTCTTT

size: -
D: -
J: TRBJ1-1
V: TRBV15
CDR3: CATSRVGRQGEAFF
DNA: TGTGCCACCAGCAGAGTGGGGCGGCAGGGTGAAGCTTTCTTT

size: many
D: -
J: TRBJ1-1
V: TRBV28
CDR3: CATRGGLVTEAFF
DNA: TGTGCCACCCGGGGGGGTTTGGTCACTGAAGCTTTCTTT

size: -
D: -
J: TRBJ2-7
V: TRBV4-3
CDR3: CASSQEIGHYYEQYF
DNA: TGCGCCAGCAGCCAAGAGATCGGACATTACTACGAGCAGTACTTC

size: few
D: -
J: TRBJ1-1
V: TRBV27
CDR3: CASSFGVDTEAFF
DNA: TGTGCCAGCAGTTTCGGGGTTGACACTGAAGCTTTCTTT

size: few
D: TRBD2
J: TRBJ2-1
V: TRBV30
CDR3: CAWIARTSRYNEQFF
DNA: TGTGCCTGGATCGCCCGGACTAGCCGGTACAATGAGCAGTTCTTC

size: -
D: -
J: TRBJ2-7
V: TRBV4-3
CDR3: CASSQGRLYEQYF
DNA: TGCGCCAGCAGTCAGGGACGGCTCTACGAGCAGTACTTC

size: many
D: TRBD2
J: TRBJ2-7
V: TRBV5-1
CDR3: CASSTTSGTYEQYF
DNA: TGCGCCAGCAGCACGACTAGCGGGACCTACGAGCAGTACTTC

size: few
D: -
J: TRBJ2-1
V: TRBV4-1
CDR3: CASSQGGPNEQFF
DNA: TGCGCCAGCAGCCAGGGAGGCCCCAATGAGCAGTTCTTC

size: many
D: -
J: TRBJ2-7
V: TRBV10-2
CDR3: CASSASGLGYEQYF
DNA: TGCGCCAGCAGCGCTTCCGGGCTCGGCTACGAGCAGTACTTC

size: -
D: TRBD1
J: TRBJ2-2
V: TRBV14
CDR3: CASSLVTGTGDTGELFF
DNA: TGTGCCAGCAGCCTAGTTACCGGGACAGGGGACACCGGGGAGCTGTTTTTT

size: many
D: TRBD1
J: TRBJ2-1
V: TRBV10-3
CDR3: CAINPGQGGNEQFF
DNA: TGTGCCATCAATCCGGGACAGGGGGGCAATGAGCAGTTCTTC

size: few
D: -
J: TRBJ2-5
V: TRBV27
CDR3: CASSSRQVGAETQYF
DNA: TGTGCCAGCAGTAGTAGACAGGTTGGGGCAGAGACCCAGTACTTC

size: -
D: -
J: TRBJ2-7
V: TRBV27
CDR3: CASSFYPLNEQYF
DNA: TGTGCCAGCAGTTTTTACCCCCTGAACGAGCAGTACTTC

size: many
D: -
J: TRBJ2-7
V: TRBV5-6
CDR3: CASSNMDSPYEEQYF
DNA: TGTGCCAGCAGCAATATGGACAGCCCTTACGAGGAGCAGTACTTC

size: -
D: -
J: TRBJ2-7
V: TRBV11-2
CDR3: CASSFEESPYEQYF
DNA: TGTGCCAGCAGCTTTGAGGAATCGCCCTACGAGCAGTACTTC

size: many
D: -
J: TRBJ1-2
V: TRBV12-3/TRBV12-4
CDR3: CASSLVRGHGYTF
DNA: TGTGCCAGCAGTTTAGTTAGGGGCCATGGCTACACCTTC

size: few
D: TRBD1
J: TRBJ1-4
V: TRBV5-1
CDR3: CASSSGQGGEKLFF
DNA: TGCGCCAGCAGCTCTGGACAGGGAGGGGAAAAACTGTTTTTT

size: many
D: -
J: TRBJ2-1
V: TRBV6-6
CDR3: CASSSIGNEQFF
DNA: TGTGCCAGCAGTTCGATTGGCAATGAGCAGTTCTTC

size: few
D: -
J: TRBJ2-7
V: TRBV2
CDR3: CASSPQMVKTRLPRLHYEQYF
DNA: TGTGCCAGCAGTCCCCAAATGGTAAAGACTCGTCTACCGCGCCTACACTACGAGCAGTACTTC

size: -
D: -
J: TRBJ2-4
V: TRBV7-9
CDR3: CASSPLAVAKNIQYF
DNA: TGTGCCAGCAGCCCCCTGGCGGTAGCCAAAAACATTCAGTACTTC

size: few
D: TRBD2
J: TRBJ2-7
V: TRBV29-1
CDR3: CSARTSGRHEQYF
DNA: TGCAGCGCACGGACTAGCGGGAGGCACGAGCAGTACTTC

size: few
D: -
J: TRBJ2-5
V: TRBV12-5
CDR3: CASGFTKGGRDQETQYF
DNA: TGTGCTAGTGGTTTCACTAAAGGCGGCAGGGACCAAGAGACCCAGTACTTC

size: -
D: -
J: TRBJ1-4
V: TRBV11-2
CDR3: CASSPGQQGRARGPEKLFF
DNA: TGTGCCAGCAGCCCTGGCCAGCAGGGGCGCGCGCGGGGTCCTGAAAAACTGTTTTTT

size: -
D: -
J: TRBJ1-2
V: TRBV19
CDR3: CASSPEGSSSGYTF
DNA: TGTGCCAGTAGTCCTGAGGGTTCGAGTAGTGGCTACACCTTC